The source of this T cell receptor beta chain is a study of T-cell memory formation after mild COVID-19. Constant-segment primers were used for 5'RACE, and the resulting TCR alpha and TCR beta cDNA libraries carried sample barcodes and UMIs. TCRdb used MiXCR to reprocess the 5' RACE reads, holding one entry per CDR3 protein. The sample has roughly 100,000 distinct CDR3 sequences; about 15% are singletons. In its sample, this clonotype was seen a few times. The antigen remains undetermined. Trimming shortened V by 2 bases and J by 6 bases, and 11 bases separated the two germline ends. Germline CDR1 MGHRA, CDR2 YSYEKL. CDR3 length: 14 amino acids. Study-level points and caveats: Clones that shrank (day 15 to 85) were balanced CD4/CD8, whereas later expanders leaned CD4+. Memory cells collected pre-infection included some clones that later responded, suggesting cross-reactive memory joined.

The sequenced sample consisted of PBMCs or a T cell subset sorted from them (not recorded which). This receptor was identified in an adult woman who had mild COVID-19 (a few samples of this study predate the infection). Cell type and time point are not known. The genes are TRBV4-1 and TRBJ1-5; D is uncertain. The CDR3 is CASSQKGASQPQHF. The CDR3 DNA follows: TGCGCCAGCAGCCAAAAGGGTGCCAGTCAGCCCCAGCATTTT.